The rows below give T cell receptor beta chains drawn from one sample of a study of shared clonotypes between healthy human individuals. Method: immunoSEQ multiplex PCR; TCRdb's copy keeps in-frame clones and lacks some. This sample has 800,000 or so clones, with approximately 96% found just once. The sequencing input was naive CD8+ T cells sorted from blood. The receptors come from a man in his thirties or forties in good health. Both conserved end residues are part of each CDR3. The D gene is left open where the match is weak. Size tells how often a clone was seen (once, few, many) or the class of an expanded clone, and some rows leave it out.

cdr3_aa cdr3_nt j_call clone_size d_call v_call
CASSQLVIRSYEQYF TGTGCCAGCAGCCAACTAGTTATTCGGTCCTACGAGCAGTACTTC TRBJ2-7 once . TRBV7-9
CASRTGFGEKLFF TGTGCCAGCAGGACAGGGTTCGGTGAAAAACTGTTTTTT TRBJ1-4 . TRBD1 TRBV5-5
CASSLSLVPYNEQFF TGTGCCAGCAGCTTAAGTTTAGTTCCCTACAATGAGCAGTTCTTC TRBJ2-1 . . TRBV11-2
CASSSPLLGQPQHF TGTGCCAGCAGTTCCCCATTGCTTGGCCAGCCCCAGCATTTT TRBJ1-5 . . TRBV27
CSGVGPWTSGFNNEQFF TGCAGCGGTGTCGGGCCTTGGACTAGCGGGTTTAACAATGAGCAGTTCTTC TRBJ2-1 once TRBD2 TRBV29-1
CASSLGASGFSTDTQYF TGCGCCAGCAGCTTGGGGGCTAGCGGATTTAGCACAGATACGCAGTATTTT TRBJ2-3 . TRBD2 TRBV5-1
CASSLGTSGNYNEQFF TGTGCCAGCAGCCTCGGGACTAGCGGGAACTACAATGAGCAGTTCTTC TRBJ2-1 . TRBD2 TRBV9
CASSSLDRAYNEQFF TGTGCCAGCAGTTCCCTGGACAGAGCGTACAATGAGCAGTTCTTC TRBJ2-1 . . TRBV6-5
CASSLVQGENIQYF TGTGCCAGCAGCTTAGTACAGGGGGAAAACATTCAGTACTTC TRBJ2-4 . TRBD1 TRBV13
CASRDGQGDEKLFF TGTGCCAGCAGGGATGGGCAGGGGGACGAAAAACTGTTTTTT TRBJ1-4 . TRBD1 TRBV5-5
CASSSRLGRGLQETQYF TGTGCCAGCAGCTCCCGTCTGGGCAGGGGGCTTCAAGAGACCCAGTACTTC TRBJ2-5 . TRBD1 TRBV5-4
CATARSDRIYEQYF TGTGCCACCGCCCGCAGCGACAGGATCTACGAGCAGTACTTC TRBJ2-7 . . TRBV15
CASSYRTGDLDEQYF TGCGCCAGCAGCTACCGAACAGGGGACTTGGACGAGCAGTACTTC TRBJ2-7 . . TRBV5-1
CASSLDPGYEQFF TGTGCCAGCAGCTTAGATCCGGGCTATGAGCAGTTCTTC TRBJ2-1 . . TRBV7-6